The TCR beta chain under discussion was sequenced for a study of technical replicates of blood from a few donors. The CDR3 has 14 amino acids. The V gene's germline CDR1 is SGDLS and CDR2 YYNGEE. The V gene end was trimmed by 4 bases and the J gene end by 1 base; junction bases not matched to a gene: 4. Repertoires were generated with immunoSEQ multiplex PCR, while TCRdb's copy carries only in-frame clones and drops some. The sample has approximately 81,000 clones, under 97% seen once. The J gene is TRBJ2-7, the V gene TRBV9; 8 bases agree with TRBD1. Sample: T cells isolated from PBMCs. The sequence derives from a human donor in good health. The CDR3 protein is CASSFGQGSYEQYF. The CDR3 DNA reads as TGTGCCAGCAGCTTCGGACAGGGATCCTACGAGCAGTACTTC.